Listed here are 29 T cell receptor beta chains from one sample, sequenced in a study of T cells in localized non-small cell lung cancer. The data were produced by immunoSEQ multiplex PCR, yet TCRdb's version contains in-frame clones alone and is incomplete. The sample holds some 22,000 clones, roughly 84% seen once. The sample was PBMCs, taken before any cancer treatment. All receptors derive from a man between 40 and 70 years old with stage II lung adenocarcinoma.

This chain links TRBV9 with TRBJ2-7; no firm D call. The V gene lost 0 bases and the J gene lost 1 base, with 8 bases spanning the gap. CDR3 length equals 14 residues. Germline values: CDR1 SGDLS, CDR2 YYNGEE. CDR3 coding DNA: TGTGCCAGCAGCGTAGGTGGACCTTCCTACGAGCAGTACTTC. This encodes CASSVGGPSYEQYF. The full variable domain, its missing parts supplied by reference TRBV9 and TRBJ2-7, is DSGVTQTPKHLITATGQRVTLRCSPRSGDLSVYWYQQSLDQGLQFLIQYYNGEERAKGNILERFSAQQFPDLHSELNLSSLELGDSALYFCASSVGGPSYEQYFGPGTRLTVT.

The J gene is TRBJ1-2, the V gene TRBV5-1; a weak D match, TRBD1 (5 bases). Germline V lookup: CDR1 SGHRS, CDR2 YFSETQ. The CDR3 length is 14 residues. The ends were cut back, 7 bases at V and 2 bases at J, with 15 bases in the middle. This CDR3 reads CASSSGGSNYGYTF. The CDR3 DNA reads TGCGCCAGCTCCTCTGGGGGGTCCAACTATGGCTACACCTTC.

As DNA, the CDR3 is TGTGCCAGCAGCTTAGCCGGGACGGGAGGGGCCGGGGAGCTGTTTTTT. It specifies CASSLAGTGGAGELFF. The V call is TRBV11-2, the J call TRBJ2-2, with TRBD2 identical over 8 bases. The germline V gene encodes CDR1 SGHAT and CDR2 FQNNGV. The CDR3 loop spans 16 amino acids. Trimming cost V 1 base and J 6 bases; bases outside gene matches: 7.

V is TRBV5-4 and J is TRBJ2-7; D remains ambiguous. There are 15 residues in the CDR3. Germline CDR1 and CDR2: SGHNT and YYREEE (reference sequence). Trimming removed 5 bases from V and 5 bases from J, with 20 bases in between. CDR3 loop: CASSSGLLGVDEQYF. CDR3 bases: TGTGCCAGCAGTTCGGGCCTCCTGGGCGTCGACGAGCAGTACTTC.

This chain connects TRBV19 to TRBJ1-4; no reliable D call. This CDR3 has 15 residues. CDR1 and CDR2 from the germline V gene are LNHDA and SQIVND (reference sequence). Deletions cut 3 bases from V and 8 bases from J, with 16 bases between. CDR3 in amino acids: CASSIMRLQEEKLFF. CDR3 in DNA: TGTGCCAGTAGTATCATGAGACTCCAGGAGGAAAAACTGTTTTTT.

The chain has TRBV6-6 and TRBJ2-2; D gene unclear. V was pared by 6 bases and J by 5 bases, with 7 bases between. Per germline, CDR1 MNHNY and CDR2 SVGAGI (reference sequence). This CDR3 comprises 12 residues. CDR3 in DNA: TGTGCCAGCAGCCCTCGAACCGGGGAGCTGTTTTTT. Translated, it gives CASSPRTGELFF.

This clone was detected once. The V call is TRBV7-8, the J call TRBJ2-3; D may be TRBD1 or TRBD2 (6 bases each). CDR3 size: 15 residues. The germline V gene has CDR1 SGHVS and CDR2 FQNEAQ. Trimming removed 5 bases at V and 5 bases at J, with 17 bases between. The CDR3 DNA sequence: TGTGCCAGCAGCCCCTCCTGGGGGGCGGAAGATACGCAGTATTTT. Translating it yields CASSPSWGAEDTQYF.

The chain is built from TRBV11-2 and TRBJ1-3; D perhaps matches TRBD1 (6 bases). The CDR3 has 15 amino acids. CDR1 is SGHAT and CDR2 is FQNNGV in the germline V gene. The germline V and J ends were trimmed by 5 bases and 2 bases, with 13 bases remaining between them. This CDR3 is CASSTVEGAGNTIYF. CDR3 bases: TGTGCCAGCAGCACCGTCGAGGGGGCTGGAAACACCATATATTTT.

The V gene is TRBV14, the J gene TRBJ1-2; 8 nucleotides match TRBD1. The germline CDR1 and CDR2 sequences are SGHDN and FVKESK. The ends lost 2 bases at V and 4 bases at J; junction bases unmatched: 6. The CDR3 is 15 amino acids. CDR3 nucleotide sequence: TGTGCCAGCAGCCAACGGACAGGGATCGGCTATGGCTACACCTTC. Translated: CASSQRTGIGYGYTF.

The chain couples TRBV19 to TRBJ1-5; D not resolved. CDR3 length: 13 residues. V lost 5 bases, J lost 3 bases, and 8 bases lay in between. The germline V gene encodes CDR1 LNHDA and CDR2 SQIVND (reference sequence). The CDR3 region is CASSQQINQPQHF. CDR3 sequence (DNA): TGTGCCAGTAGTCAACAGATCAATCAGCCCCAGCATTTT.

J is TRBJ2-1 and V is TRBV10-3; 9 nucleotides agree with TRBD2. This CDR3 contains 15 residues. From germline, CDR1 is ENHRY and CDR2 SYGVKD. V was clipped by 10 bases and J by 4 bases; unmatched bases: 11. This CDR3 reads CATSFASGDYNEQFF. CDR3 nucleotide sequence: TGTGCCACCTCATTTGCTAGCGGGGATTACAATGAGCAGTTCTTC.

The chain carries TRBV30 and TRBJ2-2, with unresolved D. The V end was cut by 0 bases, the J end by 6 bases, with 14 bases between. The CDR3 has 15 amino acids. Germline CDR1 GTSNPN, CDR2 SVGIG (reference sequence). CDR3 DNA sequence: TGTGCCTGGAGTGTTGTTGGTTCGTTTTCCGGGGAGCTGTTTTTT. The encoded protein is CAWSVVGSFSGELFF.

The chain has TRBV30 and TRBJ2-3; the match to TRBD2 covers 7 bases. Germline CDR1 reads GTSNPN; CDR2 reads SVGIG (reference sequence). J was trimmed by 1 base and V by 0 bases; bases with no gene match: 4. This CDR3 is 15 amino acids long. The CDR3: CAWSVVLAGTDTQYF. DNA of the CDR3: TGTGCCTGGAGTGTGGTCCTAGCGGGCACAGATACGCAGTATTTT.

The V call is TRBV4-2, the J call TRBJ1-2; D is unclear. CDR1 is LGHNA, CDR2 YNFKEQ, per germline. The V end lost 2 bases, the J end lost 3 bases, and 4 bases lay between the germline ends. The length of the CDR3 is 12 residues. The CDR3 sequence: CASSQLHYGYTF. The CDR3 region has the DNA TGTGCCAGCAGCCAATTGCACTATGGCTACACCTTC.

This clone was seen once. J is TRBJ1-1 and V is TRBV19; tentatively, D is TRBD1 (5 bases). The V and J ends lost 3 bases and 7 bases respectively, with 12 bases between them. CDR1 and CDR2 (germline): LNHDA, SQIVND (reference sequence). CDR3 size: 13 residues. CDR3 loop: CASSITGPIEAFF. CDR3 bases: TGTGCCAGTAGTATTACAGGCCCAATTGAAGCTTTCTTT.

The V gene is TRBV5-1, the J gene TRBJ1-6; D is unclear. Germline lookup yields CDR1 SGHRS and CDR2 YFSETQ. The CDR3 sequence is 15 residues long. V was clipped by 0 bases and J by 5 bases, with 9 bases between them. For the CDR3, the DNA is TGCGCCAGCAGCTTGGTTTCAGCGAATAATTCACCCCTCCACTTT. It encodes CASSLVSANNSPLHF.

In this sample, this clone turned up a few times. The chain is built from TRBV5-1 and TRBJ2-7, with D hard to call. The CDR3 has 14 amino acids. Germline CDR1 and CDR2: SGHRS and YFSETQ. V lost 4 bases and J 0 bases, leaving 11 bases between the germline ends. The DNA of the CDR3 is TGCGCCAGCAGCGGAACACAGATCTCCTACGAGCAGTACTTC. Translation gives CASSGTQISYEQYF.

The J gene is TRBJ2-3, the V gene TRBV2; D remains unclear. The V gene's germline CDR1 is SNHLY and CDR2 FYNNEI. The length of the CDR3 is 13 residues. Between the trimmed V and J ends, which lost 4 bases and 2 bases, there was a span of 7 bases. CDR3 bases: TGTGCCAGCAGTGCGGGTTTCACAGATACGCAGTATTTT. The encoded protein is CASSAGFTDTQYF.

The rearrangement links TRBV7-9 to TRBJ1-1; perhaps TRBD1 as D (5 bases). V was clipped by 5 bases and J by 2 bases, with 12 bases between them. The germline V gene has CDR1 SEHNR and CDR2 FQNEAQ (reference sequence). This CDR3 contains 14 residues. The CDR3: CASSKDITNTEAFF. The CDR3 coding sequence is TGTGCCAGCAGCAAGGACATTACCAACACTGAAGCTTTCTTT.

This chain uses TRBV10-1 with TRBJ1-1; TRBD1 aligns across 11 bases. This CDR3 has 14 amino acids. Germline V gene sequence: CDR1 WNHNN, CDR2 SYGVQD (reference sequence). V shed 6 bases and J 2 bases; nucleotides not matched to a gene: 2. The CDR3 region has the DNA TGCGCCAGCAGCGGACAGGGGGCAAACACTGAAGCTTTCTTT. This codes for CASSGQGANTEAFF.

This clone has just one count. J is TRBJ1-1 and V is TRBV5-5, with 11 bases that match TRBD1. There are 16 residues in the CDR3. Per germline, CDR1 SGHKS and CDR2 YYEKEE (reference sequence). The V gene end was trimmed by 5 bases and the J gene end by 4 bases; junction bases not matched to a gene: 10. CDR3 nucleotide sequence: TGTGCCAGCAGGCGGGGACAGGGGGACTTAGGCACTGAAGCTTTCTTT. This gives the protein CASRRGQGDLGTEAFF.

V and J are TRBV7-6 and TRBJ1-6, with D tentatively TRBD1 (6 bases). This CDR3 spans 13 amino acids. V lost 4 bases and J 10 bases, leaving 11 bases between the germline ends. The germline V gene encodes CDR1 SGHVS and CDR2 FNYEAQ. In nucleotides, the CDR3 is TGTGCCAGCAGCTCGTACAGGGACTCACCCCTCCACTTT. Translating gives CASSSYRDSPLHF.

CDR3 in DNA: TGTGCCAGTAGGGTCGGAGGTAGCGGGGAGCACTACAATGAGCAGTTCTTC. The encoded protein is CASRVGGSGEHYNEQFF. The V call is TRBV19, the J call TRBJ2-1, with 8 bases identical to TRBD2. This CDR3 spans 17 amino acids. Germline V gene lookup returns CDR1 LNHDA and CDR2 SQIVND (reference sequence). The J segment lost 3 bases and the V segment lost 6 bases, leaving 13 bases of the junction unmatched.

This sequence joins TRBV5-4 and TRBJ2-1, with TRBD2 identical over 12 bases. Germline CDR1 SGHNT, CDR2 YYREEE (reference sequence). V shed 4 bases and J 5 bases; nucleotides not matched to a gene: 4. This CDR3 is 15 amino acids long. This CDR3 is CASSPGLAGNNEQFF. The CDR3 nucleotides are TGTGCCAGCAGCCCGGGACTAGCGGGTAACAATGAGCAGTTCTTC.

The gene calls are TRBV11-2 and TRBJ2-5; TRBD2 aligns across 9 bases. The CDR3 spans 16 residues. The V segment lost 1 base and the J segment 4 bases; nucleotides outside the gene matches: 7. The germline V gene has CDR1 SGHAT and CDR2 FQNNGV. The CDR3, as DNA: TGTGCCAGCAGCTTAGTTCCAGCGGGAGGTGGAGAGACCCAGTACTTC. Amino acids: CASSLVPAGGGETQYF.

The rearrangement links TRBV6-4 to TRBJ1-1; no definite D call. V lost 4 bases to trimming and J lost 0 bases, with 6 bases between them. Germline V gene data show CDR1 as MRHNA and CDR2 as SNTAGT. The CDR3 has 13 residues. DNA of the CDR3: TGTGCCAGCAGTGTGGGAATGAACACTGAAGCTTTCTTT. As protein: CASSVGMNTEAFF.

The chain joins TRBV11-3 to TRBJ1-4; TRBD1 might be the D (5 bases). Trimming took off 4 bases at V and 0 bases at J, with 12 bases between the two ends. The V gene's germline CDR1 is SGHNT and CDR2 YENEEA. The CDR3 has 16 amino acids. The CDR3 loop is CASSSRGGATNEKLFF. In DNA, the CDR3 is TGTGCCAGCAGCTCCCGGGGAGGGGCAACTAATGAAAAACTGTTTTTT.

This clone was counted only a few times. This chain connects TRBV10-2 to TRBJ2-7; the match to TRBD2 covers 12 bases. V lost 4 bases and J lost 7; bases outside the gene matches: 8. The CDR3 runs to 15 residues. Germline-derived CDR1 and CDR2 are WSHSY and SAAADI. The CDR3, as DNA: TGCGCCAGCAGTGTTGCTAGCGGGGGGGCAGGGGAGCAGTACTTC. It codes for CASSVASGGAGEQYF.

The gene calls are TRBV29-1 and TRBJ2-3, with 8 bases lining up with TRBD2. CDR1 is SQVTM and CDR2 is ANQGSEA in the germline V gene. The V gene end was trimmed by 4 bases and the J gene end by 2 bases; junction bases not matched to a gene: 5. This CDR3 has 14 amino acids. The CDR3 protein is CSVAPSGYTDTQYF. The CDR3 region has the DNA TGCAGCGTTGCCCCTAGCGGGTACACAGATACGCAGTATTTT.